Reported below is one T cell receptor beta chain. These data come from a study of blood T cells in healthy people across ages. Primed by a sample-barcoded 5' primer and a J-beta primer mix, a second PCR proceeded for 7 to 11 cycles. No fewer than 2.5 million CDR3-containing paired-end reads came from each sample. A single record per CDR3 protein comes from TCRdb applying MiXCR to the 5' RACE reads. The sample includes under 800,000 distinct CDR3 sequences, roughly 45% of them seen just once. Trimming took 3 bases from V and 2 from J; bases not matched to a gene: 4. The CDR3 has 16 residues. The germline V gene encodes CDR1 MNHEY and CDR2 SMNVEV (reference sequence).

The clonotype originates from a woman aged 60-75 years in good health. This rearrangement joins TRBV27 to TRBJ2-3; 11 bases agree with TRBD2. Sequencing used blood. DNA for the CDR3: TGTGCCAGCAGTTTCTTAGCGGGAGGGTACACAGATACGCAGTATTTT. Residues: CASSFLAGGYTDTQYF.